This TCR beta chain was retrieved from a study of identical twins. MiXCR, applied by TCRdb to the 5' RACE reads, yields one record per CDR3 protein. Of 450,000 or so distinct CDR3 sequences in the sample, 20% to 30% were seen once. Study-wide findings and caveats: Donors were not followed over many years; analysis was cross-sectional.

The J segment lost 2 bases and the V segment lost 4 bases, leaving 6 bases of the junction unmatched. Germline CDR1 reads WSHSY; CDR2 reads SAAADI. The CDR3 has 16 amino acids. This clonotype was observed a few times. Antigen specificity is unknown. This sample also appeared in a second study, on T cells expressing NK-cell markers.

The chain combines TRBV10-2 with TRBJ2-3; 10 bases are a match to TRBD1. The source of this sequence is a woman aged 18-29 years in good health. Sequencing was carried out using CD4+ T cells sorted from blood. CDR3 region: CASSAGTGAPTDTQYF. Written as DNA, the CDR3 is TGCGCCAGCAGTGCCGGGACAGGGGCCCCCACAGATACGCAGTATTTT.